This TCR beta chain is drawn from a study of OX40 agonist ivuxolimab in advanced cancers. For the study at large: From roughly 20 to 79 years was the age range, with a mean of approximately 58 years, and about 78% were male. There were three patients with partial responses, one having hepatocellular carcinoma and two cutaneous melanoma. Findings of the study overall: Compared with others, partial responders at 0.1-3.0 mg/kg displayed clonal expansion among the lowest.

In regard to this clone: Its target is not known.

Profiled with immunoSEQ multiplex PCR; TCRdb holds only in-frame clones, not every one. Of about 76,000 clones listed, around 90% are singletons. This CDR3 has 12 residues. Trimming took off 7 bases at V and 1 base at J, with 7 bases between the two ends. Germline lookup yields CDR1 MNHEY and CDR2 SMNVEV (reference sequence). Patients were ruled out by autoimmune disease history or systemic immunosuppression. The clonotype comes from an adult with an advanced solid tumor such as melanoma, head and neck, liver or kidney cancer. V usage is TRBV27 and J usage is TRBJ1-1, with D hard to call. The sequences come from CD4+ or CD8+ T cells sorted from blood, collected in a trial of the OX40 agonist ivuxolimab. CDR3 amino acids: CASTLGNTEAFF. In nucleotides, the CDR3 is TGTGCCAGCACGTTGGGGAACACTGAAGCTTTCTTT.